The 18 T cell receptor beta chains below were found in one sample sequenced in a study of blood T cell repertoires in COVID-19. The assay was immunoSEQ multiplex PCR, and TCRdb's table has in-frame clones only and misses some. Among 100,000 to 150,000 clones, 60% to 85% were seen once, and the ten largest hold 5.5% to 7%. The sequencing input was peripheral blood. All receptors come from a man between 65 and 80 years old with acute or convalescent COVID-19.

On this clone itself: Different DNA sequences within this sample yield the same CDR3. The V and J genes are TRBV19 and TRBJ2-1; a possible D gene is TRBD1 (6 bases). Germline V gene data show CDR1 as LNHDA and CDR2 as SQIVND (reference sequence). With 1 base removed from V and 4 bases from J, the gap between germline ends came to 8 bases. The CDR3 totals 14 residues. CDR3 in DNA: TGTGCCAGTAGTATAGGGACAGCATACAATGAGCAGTTCTTC. Translated, it gives CASSIGTAYNEQFF.

The CDR3 DNA reads as TGTGCCAGCAGCTTAATTTATCGAGACACTGGGGAGGGTGAGCAGTTCTTC. This gives the protein CASSLIYRDTGEGEQFF. The chain is built from TRBV11-3 and TRBJ2-1; TRBD2 agrees at 7 bases. With V trimmed by 2 bases and J by 9 bases, 16 bases remained unmatched. CDR1 is SGHNT, CDR2 YENEEA, per germline. This CDR3 has 17 amino acids.

The V and J genes are TRBV9 and TRBJ2-5; D call uncertain. V was cut by 6 bases and J by 3 bases, with 9 bases left in between. This CDR3 is 12 amino acids long. The germline gives CDR1 SGDLS, CDR2 YYNGEE. CDR3 amino acids: CASNYPKETQYF. CDR3 nucleotide sequence: TGTGCCAGCAACTACCCTAAAGAGACCCAGTACTTC.

The chain links TRBV24-1 to TRBJ1-1; 7 bases agree with TRBD1. The CDR3 consists of 14 residues. Per germline, CDR1 KGHDR and CDR2 SFDVKD. V lost 8 bases, J lost 0 bases, and 5 bases stayed unmatched. CDR3 DNA: TGTGCCACCAAACAGGGGCTTATGAACACTGAAGCTTTCTTT. Its translation: CATKQGLMNTEAFF.

The chain combines TRBV9 with TRBJ1-5; possible D gene TRBD1, 6 bases. This CDR3 spans 16 amino acids. The germline V gene has CDR1 SGDLS and CDR2 YYNGEE. V lost 4 bases and J lost 6, with 20 bases in between. This CDR3 is CASSPTGTRGSQPQHF. CDR3 nucleotide sequence: TGTGCCAGCAGCCCTACCGGGACAAGAGGCAGTCAGCCCCAGCATTTT.

V and J are TRBV14 and TRBJ2-1, with a possible D match to TRBD1 (6 bases). The V gene lost 1 base and the J gene lost 7 bases, with 14 bases spanning the gap. This CDR3 comprises 15 residues. Per germline, CDR1 SGHDN and CDR2 FVKESK. The CDR3 sequence is CASSQVGGGLNEQFF. The DNA of the CDR3 is TGTGCCAGCAGCCAAGTTGGGGGCGGACTTAATGAGCAGTTCTTC.

The gene calls are TRBV5-5 and TRBJ2-7; 8 bases agree with TRBD1. Trimming at V came to 6 bases and at J to 2 bases, leaving 4 bases not matched to a gene. The CDR3 totals 13 residues. CDR1 and CDR2 (germline): SGHKS, YYEKEE (reference sequence). The CDR3 spells CASNTGGTYEQYF. DNA for the CDR3: TGTGCCAGCAACACAGGGGGAACCTACGAGCAGTACTTC.

The chain is built from TRBV5-1 and TRBJ1-1; 7 bases align to TRBD1. The germline CDR1 and CDR2 sequences are SGHRS and YFSETQ. The CDR3 length is 15 residues. J gave up 5 bases and V 4 bases, and 11 bases lay outside the gene matches. CDR3 nucleotide sequence: TGCGCCAGCAGCCGAGGGGGCGAGGGTGGGACTGAAGCTTTCTTT. Protein sequence: CASSRGGEGGTEAFF.

This chain uses TRBV5-1 with TRBJ2-3; TRBD2 is a possible D gene (6 bases). The CDR3 is made up of 15 amino acids. Trimming left V 2 bases short and J 1 base short, with 11 bases between. Germline CDR1 and CDR2: SGHRS and YFSETQ. Here the CDR3 reads CASSFVGGRTDTQYF. The DNA of the CDR3 is TGCGCCAGCAGCTTTGTCGGGGGTCGCACAGATACGCAGTATTTT.

CDR3 amino acids: CATSDLRQGGETQYF. CDR3 bases: TGTGCCACCAGTGATTTGCGACAGGGGGGAGAGACCCAGTACTTC. The V gene is TRBV24-1, the J gene TRBJ2-5; TRBD1 aligns across 9 bases. The CDR3 is 15 residues long. The germline CDR1 and CDR2 sequences are KGHDR and SFDVKD. J gave up 4 bases and V 0 bases, and 2 bases lay outside the gene matches.

The chain is built from TRBV7-2 and TRBJ1-3; no clear D. Germline CDR1 reads SGHTA; CDR2 reads FQGNSA. Trimming removed 2 bases at V and 0 bases at J, with 11 bases between. The CDR3 has 16 residues. This chain's CDR3 is CASSLSGSRSGNTIYF. CDR3 nucleotides: TGTGCCAGCAGCTTATCCGGGAGCCGCTCTGGAAACACCATATATTTT.

This clone appeared a few times. The chain links TRBV15 to TRBJ1-1, with 9 positions matching TRBD1. From germline, CDR1 is LNHNV and CDR2 YYDKDF (reference sequence). After removal of 0 bases from V and 8 bases from J, the junction contained 4 bases not matched to a gene. The CDR3 is 14 amino acids. The CDR3 protein is CATSREGQGLEAFF. The CDR3 nucleotides are TGTGCCACCAGCAGAGAGGGACAGGGTTTGGAAGCTTTCTTT. The whole variable domain, remainder taken from reference TRBV15 and TRBJ1-1, is DAMVIQNPRYQVTQFGKPVTLSCSQTLNHNVMYWYQQKSSQAPKLLFHYYDKDFNNEADTPDNFQSRRPNTSFCFLDIRSPGLGDTAMYLCATSREGQGLEAFFGQGTRLTVV.

V usage is TRBV7-8 and J usage is TRBJ2-3, with 8 bases lining up with TRBD1. The CDR3 is made up of 13 amino acids. V shed 4 bases and J 4 bases; nucleotides not matched to a gene: 1. The germline CDR1 and CDR2 sequences are SGHVS and FQNEAQ. CDR3 sequence: CASSSRGPDTQYF. As DNA, the CDR3 is TGTGCCAGCAGCTCCAGGGGGCCAGATACGCAGTATTTT.

This chain uses TRBV14 with TRBJ1-3, with D perhaps TRBD1 (5 bases). CDR1 is SGHDN, CDR2 FVKESK, per germline. CDR3 length: 15 amino acids. The V end lost 4 bases, the J end lost 4 bases, and 14 bases lay between the germline ends. The CDR3 sequence: CASSPNKGYGNTIYF. The DNA of the CDR3 is TGTGCCAGCAGCCCCAATAAGGGGTACGGAAACACCATATATTTT.

Only a few counts were recorded for this clone. The chain carries TRBV11-1 and TRBJ2-1, with 8 bases matching TRBD2. Germline V gives CDR1 SGHAT, CDR2 FQDESV (reference sequence). The CDR3 loop spans 14 amino acids. The V and J ends lost 6 bases and 5 bases, in that order; junction bases with no gene match: 6. Here the CDR3 reads CASRGGTRDNEQFF. The CDR3 DNA reads TGTGCCAGCAGGGGGGGGACTAGGGACAATGAGCAGTTCTTC.

The gene calls are TRBV12-3 or TRBV12-4 and TRBJ1-4; no definite D call. This CDR3 is built from 11 residues. The V end was cut by 4 bases, the J end by 7 bases, with 4 bases between. In DNA form, the CDR3 reads TGTGCCAGCAGTTACGGTGAAAAACTGTTTTTT. It translates to CASSYGEKLFF.

The chain employs TRBV6-2 or TRBV6-3 and TRBJ1-6, with D perhaps matching TRBD1 (5 bases). The V gene's germline CDR1 is MNHEY and CDR2 SVGEGT. CDR3 length equals 18 residues. V was shortened by 0 bases and J by 3 bases, with 15 bases between the two germline ends. The chain's CDR3 is CASSYSQVGGYYNSPLHF. The CDR3 DNA reads TGTGCCAGCAGTTACTCGCAGGTGGGGGGTTACTATAATTCACCCCTCCACTTT.

V is TRBV29-1 and J is TRBJ2-3; 8 bases are a match to TRBD1. This CDR3 is 12 amino acids long. The germline CDR1 and CDR2 sequences are SQVTM and ANQGSEA. V lost 7 bases to trimming and J lost 3 bases; unmatched junction nucleotides: 3. CDR3 loop: CSARQGTDTQYF. CDR3 in DNA: TGCAGCGCCCGACAGGGGACAGATACGCAGTATTTT.